Shown below are 27 T cell receptor beta chains from a single sample sequenced in a study of blood T cell repertoires in COVID-19. Method: immunoSEQ multiplex PCR; TCRdb's copy keeps in-frame clones and lacks some. The table includes about 140,000 clones, more than 65% detected once. Sample: peripheral blood. Receptor source: a man older than 75 with acute or convalescent COVID-19.

The chain links TRBV11-2 to TRBJ2-2; TRBD2 aligns across 8 bases. Germline V gene sequence: CDR1 SGHAT, CDR2 FQNNGV. V shed 3 bases and J 5 bases; nucleotides not matched to a gene: 14. The CDR3 is 18 amino acids. In DNA form, the CDR3 reads TGTGCCAGCAGCTTGGTCTCTACCCGGGGGGGCAAGACCGGGGAGCTGTTTTTT. Protein sequence: CASSLVSTRGGKTGELFF. The entire variable domain, with the rest obtained from reference TRBV11-2 and TRBJ2-2, is as follows: EAGVAQSPRYKIIEKRQSVAFWCNPISGHATLYWYQQILGQGPKLLIQFQNNGVVDDSQLPKDRFSAERLKGVDSTLKIQPAKLEDSAVYLCASSLVSTRGGKTGELFFGEGSRLTVL.

The count of this clone is one. The V call is TRBV10-3, the J call TRBJ1-5, with D possibly matching TRBD1 (6 bases). From germline, CDR1 is ENHRY and CDR2 SYGVKD. Trimming removed 10 bases from V and 3 bases from J, with 28 bases in between. The CDR3 has 18 residues. CDR3 sequence (DNA): TGTGCCAGCAGAGGGAACTCCGGGACACAGAGGGTCAATCAGCCCCAGCATTTT. Translation gives CASRGNSGTQRVNQPQHF.

The gene calls are TRBV11-3 and TRBJ2-2, with 14 bases identical to TRBD2. V trimming: 3 bases; J trimming: 7 bases; junction bases outside the gene matches: 7. The CDR3 loop spans 17 amino acids. Germline V gene data show CDR1 as SGHNT and CDR2 as YENEEA. CDR3 protein: CASSLEGLAGGNGELFF. The CDR3 nucleotides are TGTGCCAGCAGCTTGGAAGGACTAGCGGGGGGAAACGGGGAGCTGTTTTTT.

This clone was recorded once. V usage is TRBV3-1 (or the pseudogene TRBV3-2) and J usage is TRBJ1-5; no clear D gene. Germline CDR1 reads LGHDT; CDR2 reads YNNKEL (reference sequence). The CDR3 contains 11 residues. V lost 10 bases to trimming and J lost 7 bases, with 11 bases between them. CDR3 in amino acids: CATRSVQPQHF. As DNA, the CDR3 is TGTGCCACCCGGTCGGTGCAGCCCCAGCATTTT.

V gene TRBV19 combines with J gene TRBJ2-7, with a tentative D call TRBD1 (5 bases). The germline CDR1 and CDR2 sequences are LNHDA and SQIVND (reference sequence). The ends were cut back, 6 bases at V and 0 bases at J, with 15 bases in the middle. The CDR3 consists of 15 residues. The CDR3 region is CASSPDRYLSYEQYF. CDR3 nucleotides: TGTGCCAGTAGCCCAGACAGATACCTCTCCTACGAGCAGTACTTC. Full variable domain (remainder filled in from reference TRBV19 and TRBJ2-7): DGGITQSPKYLFRKEGQNVTLSCEQNLNHDAMYWYRQDPGQGLRLIYYSQIVNDFQKGDIAEGYSVSREKKESFPLTVTSAQKNPTAFYLCASSPDRYLSYEQYFGPGTRLTVT.

The chain uses TRBV4-1 and TRBJ2-7, with 8 bases that match TRBD1. CDR3 length: 15 amino acids. With 4 bases clipped from V and 0 bases from J, the junction kept 5 bases outside the gene matches. Germline V gene data show CDR1 as MGHRA and CDR2 as YSYEKL. The CDR3 DNA sequence: TGCGCCAGCAGCCGAGACAGGGGAAGCTCCTACGAGCAGTACTTC. Amino acid sequence: CASSRDRGSSYEQYF.

This clone was detected only a few times. The CDR3 bases are TGTGCCAGCAGCCCACCAGGGGCAGGTTATTCACCCCTCCACTTT. Translating gives CASSPPGAGYSPLHF. The chain recombines TRBV7-9 with TRBJ1-6; tentatively, D is TRBD1 (6 bases). This CDR3 has 15 residues. The V end was cut by 5 bases, the J end by 8 bases, with 16 bases between. Germline values: CDR1 SEHNR, CDR2 FQNEAQ (reference sequence).

The rearrangement joins TRBV7-6 to TRBJ2-5, with 7 nucleotides matching TRBD1. The V segment lost 4 bases and the J segment 2 bases; nucleotides outside the gene matches: 10. The CDR3 contains 16 residues. Germline loops: CDR1 SGHVS, CDR2 FNYEAQ. The chain's CDR3 is CASSSLGMGQQETQYF. In nucleotides, the CDR3 is TGTGCCAGCAGCTCGTTAGGGATGGGACAGCAAGAGACCCAGTACTTC.

V is TRBV19 and J is TRBJ1-1; D is undetermined. V was clipped by 1 base and J by 3 bases, with 6 bases between them. Germline V CDR1 and CDR2: LNHDA, SQIVND (reference sequence). This CDR3 contains 13 residues. CDR3 nucleotide sequence: TGTGCCAGTAGTATAGTAACAGACACTGAAGCTTTCTTT. This encodes CASSIVTDTEAFF.

The sample holds one count of this clone. The CDR3 DNA is TGTGCCAGCAGCTTAGCGCGGACTCTCATCCACGAGCAGTACTTC. As protein: CASSLARTLIHEQYF. This chain uses TRBV7-8 with TRBJ2-7, with a tentative D call TRBD2 (5 bases). Germline values: CDR1 SGHVS, CDR2 FQNEAQ. V was cut by 0 bases and J by 5 bases, with 14 bases left in between. The length of the CDR3 is 15 residues.

This rearrangement joins TRBV5-1 to TRBJ1-4, with TRBD1 identical over 8 bases. The CDR3 spans 14 residues. CDR1 is SGHRS and CDR2 is YFSETQ in the germline V gene. The V segment lost 4 bases and the J segment 5 bases; nucleotides outside the gene matches: 4. CDR3 in DNA: TGCGCCAGCAGCCCGACAGGGGAAAATGAAAAACTGTTTTTT. This sequence encodes CASSPTGENEKLFF.

This chain connects TRBV7-2 to TRBJ2-6, with a tentative D call TRBD2 (6 bases). This CDR3 has 15 amino acids. Germline V gene sequence: CDR1 SGHTA, CDR2 FQGNSA. CDR3 sequence: CATRTIISGANVLTF. CDR3 DNA sequence: TGTGCGACCCGGACTATCATCTCTGGGGCCAACGTCCTGACTTTC.

This chain connects TRBV2 to TRBJ2-5; D unclear. The V end was cut by 6 bases, the J end by 3 bases, with 8 bases between. The CDR3 extends over 12 amino acids. Germline loops: CDR1 SNHLY, CDR2 FYNNEI. In DNA, the CDR3 is TGTGCCAGCAGCGAGCAAGAAGAGACCCAGTACTTC. Translation: CASSEQEETQYF.

The chain links TRBV6-5 to TRBJ1-1; no definite D call. Trimming left V 2 bases short and J 4 bases short, with 11 bases between. Germline assignment: CDR1 MNHEY and CDR2 SVGAGI. The CDR3 sequence is 14 residues long. The CDR3 region is CASSYTGEGTEAFF. The CDR3, as DNA: TGTGCCAGCAGTTACACGGGAGAGGGCACTGAAGCTTTCTTT.

This clone was detected once. The CDR3 bases are TGTGCCAGCAGCTTAATTAGTCGACAGGGTTATGAGGGCTACACCTTC. This translates into CASSLISRQGYEGYTF. The V and J genes are TRBV5-6 and TRBJ1-2, with 7 bases fitting TRBD1. The V segment lost 2 bases and the J segment 8 bases; nucleotides outside the gene matches: 15. Looked up from germline, CDR1 is SGHDT and CDR2 is YYEEEE. CDR3 size: 16 residues.

V usage is TRBV3-1 (or the pseudogene TRBV3-2) and J usage is TRBJ1-1; the D is unclear. CDR1 is LGHDT, CDR2 YNNKEL, per germline (reference sequence). The germline V and J ends were trimmed by 2 bases and 4 bases, with 5 bases remaining between them. The CDR3 is 12 amino acids. CDR3 DNA: TGTGCCAGCAGCCAACGGGTCACTGAAGCTTTCTTT. This gives the protein CASSQRVTEAFF.

The chain carries TRBV15 and TRBJ2-1; tentatively, D is TRBD2 (6 bases). The ends were cut back, 3 bases at V and 7 bases at J, with 16 bases in the middle. CDR3 length: 15 amino acids. Germline V lookup: CDR1 LNHNV, CDR2 YYDKDF (reference sequence). CDR3: CATSSPLSRGNEQFF. The CDR3 DNA sequence: TGTGCCACCAGCAGTCCCTTAAGTCGGGGGAATGAGCAGTTCTTC.

This clone has just a few counts. The chain recombines TRBV14 with TRBJ2-7; the match to TRBD1 covers 10 bases. CDR1 and CDR2 from the germline V gene are SGHDN and FVKESK. The V gene end was trimmed by 6 bases and the J gene end by 1 base; junction bases not matched to a gene: 6. The length of the CDR3 is 15 residues. The CDR3 bases are TGTGCCAGCAGTCTTCGGGACAGGGGATCCTACGAGCAGTACTTC. Translating gives CASSLRDRGSYEQYF.

The chain couples TRBV5-4 to TRBJ2-3; D is perhaps TRBD1 (5 bases). With 2 bases removed from V and 0 bases from J, the gap between germline ends came to 13 bases. CDR1 is SGHNT and CDR2 is YYREEE in the germline V gene (reference sequence). The CDR3 consists of 16 residues. CDR3 in amino acids: CASSFGARLSTDTQYF. The DNA of the CDR3 is TGTGCCAGCAGCTTTGGGGCTAGGTTGAGCACAGATACGCAGTATTTT.

As concerns this clone: The junction departs from germline at one end; a sequencing error may be responsible. The chain links TRBV25-1 to TRBJ2-7; 7 bases are shared with TRBD2. Germline CDR1 MGHDK, CDR2 SYGVNS. The CDR3 length is 12 residues. CDR3 region: CASSEPERGKHF. DNA for the CDR3: TGTGCCAGCAGTGAACCCGAGCGGGGTAAGCACTTC.

The V and J genes are TRBV4-2 and TRBJ2-1; D gene uncertain. CDR1 and CDR2 (germline): LGHNA, YNFKEQ. This CDR3 spans 13 amino acids. V gave up 3 bases and J gave up 6 bases, with 9 bases separating them. This chain's CDR3 is CASSHPTGNEQFF. The CDR3 DNA sequence: TGTGCCAGCAGCCATCCTACTGGCAATGAGCAGTTCTTC.

The chain is built from TRBV24-1 and TRBJ2-5; 7 bases are shared with TRBD1. The CDR3 is made up of 16 amino acids. Per germline, CDR1 KGHDR and CDR2 SFDVKD. The junction had 9 bases not matched to a gene; V was cut back by 4 bases and J by 2 bases. CDR3 loop: CATSDIRRDSQETQYF. The CDR3 DNA follows: TGTGCCACCAGTGACATTCGACGGGACAGTCAAGAGACCCAGTACTTC.

V gene TRBV9 combines with J gene TRBJ1-5; D is ambiguous. The V gene lost 0 bases and the J gene lost 5 bases, with 9 bases spanning the gap. The CDR3 is 14 residues long. Germline V gene sequence: CDR1 SGDLS, CDR2 YYNGEE. The DNA for the CDR3 is TGTGCCAGCAGCGTAGGTAGCAGCTATCAGCCCCAGCATTTT. Its protein is CASSVGSSYQPQHF. The variable domain in full, completed from reference TRBV9 and TRBJ1-5, reads DSGVTQTPKHLITATGQRVTLRCSPRSGDLSVYWYQQSLDQGLQFLIQYYNGEERAKGNILERFSAQQFPDLHSELNLSSLELGDSALYFCASSVGSSYQPQHFGDGTRLSIL.

The chain carries TRBV7-2 and TRBJ2-5; D is undetermined. The germline gives CDR1 SGHTA, CDR2 FQGNSA. Trimming took 1 base from V and 1 from J, leaving 13 bases between them. The CDR3 sequence is 16 residues long. The CDR3 bases are TGTGCCAGCAGCTTAGATAGCCGGCGTTTCCAAGAGACCCAGTACTTC. This sequence encodes CASSLDSRRFQETQYF. The variable domain in full, completed from reference TRBV7-2 and TRBJ2-5, reads GAGVSQSPSNKVTEKGKDVELRCDPISGHTALYWYRQSLGQGLEFLIYFQGNSAPDKSGLPSDRFSAERTGGSVSTLTIQRTQQEDSAVYLCASSLDSRRFQETQYFGPGTRLLVL.

J is TRBJ2-5 and V is TRBV6-5, with TRBD2 as a possible D gene (6 bases). Trimming left V 4 bases short and J 5 bases short, with 17 bases between. Germline CDR1 is MNHEY and CDR2 is SVGAGI. The CDR3 loop spans 15 amino acids. Here the CDR3 DNA reads TGTGCCAGCAGTTCAACGAGGGACTGGGGGGAGACCCAGTACTTC. Protein sequence: CASSSTRDWGETQYF.

The chain links TRBV3-1 (or the pseudogene TRBV3-2) to TRBJ2-7; D gene uncertain. The CDR3 sequence is 13 residues long. Germline CDR1 reads LGHDT; CDR2 reads YNNKEL (reference sequence). The ends were cut back, 3 bases at V and 1 base at J, with 7 bases in the middle. CDR3 region: CASSHLSSYEQYF. CDR3 in DNA: TGTGCCAGCAGCCATCTCTCTTCCTACGAGCAGTACTTC.

V gene TRBV4-2 combines with J gene TRBJ1-3; perhaps TRBD1 as D (6 bases). CDR3 length: 16 residues. CDR1 and CDR2 (germline): LGHNA, YNFKEQ. Deletions cut 4 bases from V and 3 bases from J, with 16 bases between. DNA for the CDR3: TGTGCCAGCAGCCGCGGACAGCTGGCCCGTGGAAACACCATATATTTT. Translation: CASSRGQLARGNTIYF.